These T cell receptor beta chains were read from a single sample in a study of cytomegalovirus exposure and HLA in healthy donors. Only in-frame clones appear in the TCRdb table, and some are missing; sequencing was by immunoSEQ multiplex PCR. The sample contains some 80,000 clones, roughly 79% of which appear only once. The sample taken for sequencing was PBMCs. The source is a man between 18 and 29 years old in good health and CMV-seropositive. The CDR3 runs from the conserved cysteine through the conserved F or W. The D gene is left open where the match is weak. Not every row has a clone size; where given, it reads once, few, many or a size class.

j_gene | v_gene | d_gene | abundance | CDR3nt | CDR3aa
TRBJ2-3 | TRBV10-2 | - | few | TGCGCCAGCAGGCCGGGAGAGGCAGATACGCAGTATTTT | CASRPGEADTQYF
TRBJ1-1 | TRBV2 | TRBD1 | - | TGTGCCAGCAGTGTATCAACAGGGGAGACTGAAGCTTTCTTT | CASSVSTGETEAFF
TRBJ2-2 | TRBV9 | TRBD2 | - | TGTGCCAGCAGACATACTAGCGGGACTCACACCGGGGAGCTGTTTTTT | CASRHTSGTHTGELFF
TRBJ1-5 | TRBV7-3 | TRBD1 | - | TGTGCCAGCAGTCAGGGGGCGGGTCAGCCCCAGCATTTT | CASSQGAGQPQHF
TRBJ2-2 | TRBV9 | TRBD1 | - | TGTGCCAGCAGCGTAAGGACAGGGTCGACCGGGGAGCTGTTTTTT | CASSVRTGSTGELFF
TRBJ1-1 | TRBV2 | - | few | TGTGCCAGCCCAACAGGATCCGGGACTGAAGCTTTCTTT | CASPTGSGTEAFF
TRBJ2-7 | TRBV29-1 | - | - | TGCAGCGTCCAGGAGGCCCCCCTCTACGAGCAGTACTTC | CSVQEAPLYEQYF
TRBJ2-1 | TRBV6-5 | - | - | TGTGCCAGCAGTTACGGCCCCCGAAATGAGCAGTTCTTC | CASSYGPRNEQFF
TRBJ2-1 | TRBV6-1 | TRBD1 | - | TGTGCCAGCAGTGAAGGAGACAGGGGGCGAATTTGGCCCAACAATGAGCAGTTCTTC | CASSEGDRGRIWPNNEQFF
TRBJ2-5 | TRBV6-5 | TRBD2 | once | TGTGCCAGCACTAGCGGGTACCAAGAGACCCAGTACTTC | CASTSGYQETQYF
TRBJ2-5 | TRBV9 | - | - | TGTGCCAGCAGCCCCCGAGGTAGAGAGACCCAGTACTTC | CASSPRGRETQYF
TRBJ2-3 | TRBV29-1 | - | few | TGCAGCGTTGAAGCCTCTAGCACAGATACGCAGTATTTT | CSVEASSTDTQYF
TRBJ2-3 | TRBV5-1 | TRBD2 | - | TGCGCCAGCCGTGGACTAGCGGGGCCCACAGATACGCAGTATTTT | CASRGLAGPTDTQYF
TRBJ2-3 | TRBV28 | - | once | TGTGCCAGCAGTTTAAATCCCTCGGCAGATACGCAGTATTTT | CASSLNPSADTQYF
TRBJ2-2 | TRBV29-1 | TRBD2 | few | TGCAGCGGGCGGACTAGCGGGTTCGACACCGGGGAGCTGTTTTTT | CSGRTSGFDTGELFF
TRBJ2-7 | TRBV29-1 | TRBD1 | - | TGCAGCGTTGTTGCCAGGGGGCGAAACGAGCAGTACTTC | CSVVARGRNEQYF
TRBJ2-3 | TRBV7-3 | - | once | TGTGCCAGCAGCTTATATACTACAGATACGCAGTATTTT | CASSLYTTDTQYF
TRBJ1-5 | TRBV28 | TRBD1 | - | TGTGCCAGCAGTTTCGACCGACGGGCCGGCGGAACAGGGGTCAATCAGCCCCAGCATTTT | CASSFDRRAGGTGVNQPQHF
TRBJ1-2 | TRBV4-1 | - | - | TGCGCCAGCAGCCAAGAGGCCCGCGGGGGAGGCTACACCTTC | CASSQEARGGGYTF
TRBJ2-7 | TRBV27 | TRBD2 | - | TGTGCCAGCAGTTTGGATGCTAGCGGTTACGAGCAGTACTTC | CASSLDASGYEQYF
TRBJ2-1 | TRBV7-6 | TRBD2 | - | TGTGCCAGCAGCCCCAACGCGGGACTAGCGGGAGAGGGTGAGCAGTTCTTC | CASSPNAGLAGEGEQFF
TRBJ2-1 | TRBV25-1 | TRBD1 | - | TGTGCCAGCAGTGATTGGGGACAGGATGAGCAGTTCTTC | CASSDWGQDEQFF
TRBJ1-1 | TRBV7-9 | - | few | TGTGCCAGCAGCTTTGACCCCTCGCGGGGCACTGAAGCTTTCTTT | CASSFDPSRGTEAFF
TRBJ2-7 | TRBV27 | - | - | TGTGCCAGCAGTTCCTCCAGGGGACCCTACGAGCAGTACTTC | CASSSSRGPYEQYF
TRBJ2-1 | TRBV29-1 | - | - | TGCAGCGCCGACAGGATCCTAATTAAGGAGCAGTTCTTC | CSADRILIKEQFF
TRBJ1-2 | TRBV4-2 | TRBD1 | - | TGTGCCAGCAGCCAAGCTGGGCGACAGGGAGTAGATGGCTACACCTTC | CASSQAGRQGVDGYTF
TRBJ2-7 | TRBV7-6 | - | - | TGTGCCAGCAGCTTAGCGGGCACCTACGAGCAGTACTTC | CASSLAGTYEQYF
TRBJ2-7 | TRBV20-1 | - | - | TGCAGTGTATCGGGTGGGTACGAGCAGTACTTC | CSVSGGYEQYF
TRBJ1-6 | TRBV25-1 | - | - | TGTGCCAGCAGTGAATTTAGGGGGAATTCACCCCTCCACTTT | CASSEFRGNSPLHF
TRBJ1-5 | TRBV28 | TRBD1 | - | TGTGCCAGCATGTCAGGGGGTACTCAGCCCCAGCATTTT | CASMSGGTQPQHF
TRBJ2-7 | TRBV7-9 | - | - | TGTGCCAGCAGCTTCGGCGGGAATAGCGAGCAGTACTTC | CASSFGGNSEQYF